The 25 T cell receptor beta chains reported below all come from one sample, sequenced in a study of CD8+CD57+ T cells in acquired aplastic anemia. The template for TCR beta VDJ and CDR3 sequence profiling was genomic DNA. TCRdb used MiXCR to reprocess the reads, holding one entry per CDR3 protein. The table lists around 200,000 distinct CDR3 sequences, roughly half of them singletons. CD8+CD57+ cell expansion had been shown by flow cytometry in patients chosen for sequencing. Source material: sorted CD4+, CD8+, or CD8+CD57+ T cells (not recorded which) from PBMCs. These receptor sequences come from a human donor with aplastic anemia.

The chain couples TRBV7-2 to TRBJ2-5; a possible D gene is TRBD2 (7 bases). This CDR3 is built from 13 residues. Germline CDR1 is SGHTA and CDR2 is FQGNSA. V was clipped by 5 bases and J by 4 bases, with 11 bases between them. This CDR3 reads CASSRGGGETQYF. CDR3 in DNA: TGTGCCAGCAGCAGGGGGGGCGGAGAGACCCAGTACTTC. The full variable domain, rest sourced from reference TRBV7-2 and TRBJ2-5, is GAGVSQSPSNKVTEKGKDVELRCDPISGHTALYWYRQSLGQGLEFLIYFQGNSAPDKSGLPSDRFSAERTGGSVSTLTIQRTQQEDSAVYLCASSRGGGETQYFGPGTRLLVL.

This clonotype was picked up a small number of times. The V and J genes are TRBV4-1 and TRBJ1-1, with D uncertain. Germline lookup yields CDR1 MGHRA and CDR2 YSYEKL. V lost 1 base and J 6 bases, leaving 30 bases between the germline ends. The CDR3 is 20 residues long. CDR3 nucleotides: TGCGCCAGCAGCCAAGGTTGGTTGGGGTTATTGGTCGATCGGTCCGCTGAAGCTTTCTTT. Encoded protein: CASSQGWLGLLVDRSAEAFF.

As regards this clonotype: Germline and junction disagree at one end, which may indicate a read error. The rearrangement joins TRBV2 to TRBJ2-1, with TRBD1 matching 8 bases. Germline loops: CDR1 SNHLY, CDR2 FYNNEI. The CDR3 runs to 15 residues. The CDR3 nucleotides read TGTGCCAGCAGCGAAGTGACAGGGGTAACCAATGAGCAGTTCTTC. Protein sequence: CASSEVTGVTNEQFF.

This clonotype occurred many times. The genes are TRBV20-1 and TRBJ1-1; 12 bases match TRBD1. There are 14 residues in the CDR3. Germline-derived CDR1 and CDR2 are DFQATT and SNEGSKA (reference sequence). The junction had 7 bases not matched to a gene; V was cut back by 6 bases and J by 5 bases. CDR3 protein: CSAGDRGRGTEAFF. In nucleotides, the CDR3 is TGCAGTGCCGGGGACAGGGGGCGAGGGACTGAAGCTTTCTTT.

This clonotype was picked up many times. The chain recombines TRBV7-2 with TRBJ1-1; D is unresolved. Germline V gives CDR1 SGHTA, CDR2 FQGNSA. Deletions cut 5 bases from V and 3 bases from J, with 13 bases between. The CDR3 totals 14 residues. For the CDR3, the DNA is TGTGCCAGCAGCAACTCCGGTGGGGACACTGAAGCTTTCTTT. Its translation: CASSNSGGDTEAFF.

This clonotype was seen ten or more times. J is TRBJ2-3 and V is TRBV15, with TRBD1 as a possible D gene (6 bases). The germline gives CDR1 LNHNV, CDR2 YYDKDF (reference sequence). There are 16 residues in the CDR3. Trimming shortened V by 3 bases and J by 2 bases, and 15 bases separated the two germline ends. The CDR3 loop reads CATSSLTGYLTDTQYF. The DNA of the CDR3 is TGTGCCACCAGCAGCTTAACAGGGTACCTCACAGATACGCAGTATTTT.

On this clonotype: A much larger clone lies a single base off, so this may be a read error. The chain is built from TRBV20-1 and TRBJ2-1, with 8 nucleotides matching TRBD2. Germline values: CDR1 DFQATT, CDR2 SNEGSKA (reference sequence). Trimming cost V 3 bases and J 13 bases; bases outside gene matches: 11. The CDR3 runs to 13 residues. Here the CDR3 reads CSASGHSGTGQFF. In DNA form, the CDR3 reads TGCAGTGCTAGTGGGCATAGCGGGACGGGTCAGTTCTTC.

This clonotype was detected ten times or more. This chain connects TRBV24-1 to TRBJ2-1; TRBD1 might be the D (6 bases). V lost 4 bases to trimming and J lost 10 bases, with 10 bases between them. The CDR3 totals 12 residues. Germline values: CDR1 KGHDR, CDR2 SFDVKD. The CDR3 DNA follows: TGTGCCACCAGTGACCGAGGACAGGAGCAGTTCTTC. Its translation: CATSDRGQEQFF.

Of note for this clonotype: At one end the junction does not follow the germline gene, possibly because of a read error. The V call is TRBV2, the J call TRBJ1-3; 7 positions agree with TRBD1. Germline V gene lookup returns CDR1 SNHLY and CDR2 FYNNEI. This CDR3 contains 14 residues. The CDR3 coding sequence is TGTGCCAGCAGTGAGACAGGGTTTGGAAACACCATATGTTTT. This gives the protein CASSETGFGNTICF.

This clonotype was found many times. The rearrangement joins TRBV24-1 to TRBJ1-2; D unresolved. CDR1 KGHDR and CDR2 SFDVKD come from the germline V gene. The CDR3 contains 14 residues. Trimming removed 9 bases at V and 2 bases at J, with 15 bases between. CDR3 amino acids: CATREVYVNYGYTF. DNA for the CDR3: TGTGCCACCCGGGAGGTATACGTAAACTATGGCTACACCTTC.

In its sample, this clonotype was seen many times. The chain recombines TRBV7-2 with TRBJ1-1; D ambiguous. Trimming removed 2 bases at V and 0 bases at J, with 10 bases between. CDR1 SGHTA and CDR2 FQGNSA come from the germline V gene. The CDR3 runs to 15 residues. CDR3 coding DNA: TGTGCCAGCAGCTTATTGGCGGCCGTGAACACTGAAGCTTTCTTT. It specifies CASSLLAAVNTEAFF.

This chain uses TRBV25-1 with TRBJ2-2; no clear D gene. The V and J ends lost 1 base and 7 bases respectively, with 10 bases between them. Germline CDR1 is MGHDK and CDR2 is SYGVNS. The CDR3 has 14 residues. The CDR3 spells CASSESPGGGELFF. The CDR3 DNA reads TGTGCCAGCAGTGAATCACCAGGCGGCGGGGAGCTGTTTTTT.

This clonotype was seen repeatedly, ten times or more. The chain links TRBV10-3 to TRBJ2-3, with D uncertain. V was trimmed by 0 bases and J by 4 bases, leaving 14 bases between them. Germline V lookup: CDR1 ENHRY, CDR2 SYGVKD. This CDR3 is built from 16 residues. The CDR3 nucleotides are TGTGCCATCAGTGAGTCGCGGCAGGTGTCCGCAGATACGCAGTATTTT. Translating it yields CAISESRQVSADTQYF.

The chain combines TRBV10-2 with TRBJ2-7; perhaps TRBD2 as D (6 bases). The germline V gene has CDR1 WSHSY and CDR2 SAAADI. V gave up 6 bases and J gave up 4 bases, with 13 bases separating them. The CDR3 runs to 13 residues. The DNA for the CDR3 is TGCGCCAGCAGGAGAGGAGGGGAGTACGAGCAGTACTTC. Translated: CASRRGGEYEQYF.

This chain joins TRBV19 and TRBJ2-7; 11 positions match TRBD1. In germline, CDR1 is LNHDA, CDR2 SQIVND (reference sequence). The junction had 4 bases not matched to a gene; V was cut back by 2 bases and J by 4 bases. This CDR3 comprises 15 residues. The CDR3 loop reads CASSIPGTGGYEQYF. In DNA form, the CDR3 reads TGTGCCAGTAGTATACCCGGGACAGGGGGGTACGAGCAGTACTTC.

This clonotype has at least ten counts. This chain uses TRBV5-4 with TRBJ1-2; D unresolved. Per the germline V gene, CDR1 is SGHNT and CDR2 is YYREEE (reference sequence). Trimming left V 8 bases short and J 4 bases short, with 12 bases between. The CDR3 contains 12 residues. For the CDR3, the DNA is TGTGCCAGGTCAGCAAGGCTCTATGGCTACACCTTC. Translation: CARSARLYGYTF.

The chain has TRBV6-1 and TRBJ2-7; D may be TRBD1 (5 bases). This CDR3 is built from 14 residues. Trimming cost V 7 bases and J 1 base, with 14 bases left between them. CDR1 and CDR2 from the germline V gene are MNHNS and SASEGT. The CDR3 nucleotides read TGTGCCAGCACGATACATCAGGGATCCTACGAGCAGTACTTC. It codes for CASTIHQGSYEQYF.

Concerning this clonotype itself: One end of the junction does not line up with germline, which may come from a read error. The gene calls are TRBV15 and TRBJ1-5; D unclear. Germline loops: CDR1 LNHNV, CDR2 YYDKDF (reference sequence). This CDR3 spans 9 amino acids. CDR3 in DNA: TGTGCCTCCAGCAGAGGGTCCGGTTGG. Protein sequence: CASSRGSGW.

The sample holds many counts of this clonotype. The rearrangement links TRBV10-3 to TRBJ1-1; possibly TRBD1 for D (6 bases). The CDR3 is 15 amino acids. Trimming removed 10 bases at V and 5 bases at J, with 23 bases between. The germline CDR1 and CDR2 sequences are ENHRY and SYGVKD. The CDR3 spells CATKQGRSWETEAFF. For the CDR3, the DNA is TGTGCCACCAAACAGGGCAGGAGTTGGGAAACTGAAGCTTTCTTT.

In this sample, this clonotype turned up many times. The chain uses TRBV10-3 and TRBJ2-7, with 7 bases aligning to TRBD1. CDR3 length equals 13 residues. The junction had 3 bases not matched to a gene; V was cut back by 5 bases and J by 2 bases. CDR1 and CDR2 (germline): ENHRY, SYGVKD. The CDR3 region has the DNA TGTGCCATCAGTAGGGACAGCCCCTACGAGCAGTACTTC. It yields the protein CAISRDSPYEQYF.

The chain combines TRBV11-2 with TRBJ2-7; TRBD1 matches 9 bases. Trimming removed 5 bases from V and 7 bases from J; junction bases left unmatched: 15. This CDR3 comprises 16 residues. Germline V gene data show CDR1 as SGHAT and CDR2 as FQNNGV. Here the CDR3 DNA reads TGTGCCAGCAGCACGAGCCGGGACAGGGTCCGTGGGGAGCAGTACTTC. This gives the protein CASSTSRDRVRGEQYF.

There are many counts of this clonotype. The rearrangement links TRBV19 to TRBJ2-7; 7 positions match TRBD1. Germline V gives CDR1 LNHDA, CDR2 SQIVND (reference sequence). The CDR3 extends over 15 amino acids. Trimming removed 6 bases from V and 2 bases from J; junction bases left unmatched: 10. The CDR3 DNA sequence: TGTGCCAGTAGCCCAATTCTAGGGGGCGCCTACGAGCAGTACTTC. Translation: CASSPILGGAYEQYF.

This rearrangement joins TRBV24-1 to TRBJ2-3, with 7 bases identical to TRBD1. The CDR3 loop spans 16 amino acids. Germline-derived CDR1 and CDR2 are KGHDR and SFDVKD. V trimming: 1 base; J trimming: 2 bases; junction bases outside the gene matches: 5. CDR3 sequence: CATSDFDREYTDTQYF. The DNA for the CDR3 is TGTGCCACCAGTGATTTTGACAGGGAATACACAGATACGCAGTATTTT.

This clonotype was found many times. J is TRBJ2-1 and V is TRBV11-2, with 10 bases lining up with TRBD2. The trim removed 5 bases at V and 9 bases at J, leaving 7 bases unmatched. Germline V CDR1 and CDR2: SGHAT, FQNNGV. CDR3 length: 14 amino acids. DNA of the CDR3: TGTGCCAGCAGCCCCCTAGCGGGAGTACGTGAGCAGTTCTTC. As protein: CASSPLAGVREQFF.

In its sample, this clonotype was seen many times. The rearrangement uses TRBV7-3 and TRBJ2-5; D possibly corresponds to TRBD2 (5 bases). Germline V gene lookup returns CDR1 SGHTA and CDR2 FQGTGA. V lost 5 bases to trimming and J lost 4 bases, with 11 bases between them. There are 13 residues in the CDR3. In DNA form, the CDR3 reads TGTGCCAGCAGCGACGGAGGTCGAGAGACCCAGTACTTC. It codes for CASSDGGRETQYF.